These T cell receptor beta chains were read from a single sample in a study of T cell changes during pregnancy in multiple sclerosis. Repertoires were generated with immunoSEQ multiplex PCR, while TCRdb's copy carries only in-frame clones and drops some. The sample consists of around 19,000 clones, over 65% of them appearing once. The sequences come from CD8+ T cells from peripheral blood mononuclear cells, collected after pregnancy. These TCRs come from a female donor with multiple sclerosis, enrolled in a pregnancy study. CDR3s include the opening cysteine and the closing phenylalanine or tryptophan. Each record gives: CDR3 length, D gene, J gene, clone size, V gene, CDR3 protein, CDR3 DNA. A D gene is named only where the DNA matches it firmly. Size values are once, few and many counts, or a class for expanded clones, and some rows have none.

>13|NA|TRBJ2-7|NA|TRBV4-2
CASSQDIDYEQYF
TGTGCCAGCAGCCAAGACATAGATTACGAGCAGTACTTC
>13|TRBD2|TRBJ2-1|NA|TRBV9
CASSTPRGGEQFF
TGTGCCAGCAGCACCCCCCGGGGGGGTGAGCAGTTCTTC
>16|TRBD2|TRBJ2-1|NA|TRBV7-8
CASSRSGLAKYNEQFF
TGTGCCAGCAGCCGCTCGGGACTAGCGAAATACAATGAGCAGTTCTTC
>15|NA|TRBJ2-5|NA|TRBV5-1
CASSLLGLGSETQYF
TGCGCCAGCAGCTTGTTGGGACTCGGGTCGGAGACCCAGTACTTC
>16|TRBD2|TRBJ2-2|NA|TRBV7-9
CASSALAGEYTGELFF
TGTGCCAGCAGCGCCCTAGCGGGAGAGTACACCGGGGAGCTGTTTTTT
>15|NA|TRBJ1-2|NA|TRBV19
CASSIDSGTPYGYTF
TGTGCCAGTAGTATAGATTCAGGGACACCTTATGGCTACACCTTC
>16|NA|TRBJ2-2|NA|TRBV7-9
CASSHLSGANTGELFF
TGTGCCAGCAGCCACCTTAGCGGAGCTAACACCGGGGAGCTGTTTTTT
>15|TRBD1|TRBJ1-2|NA|TRBV4-3
CASSQETGVKYGYTF
TGCGCCAGCAGCCAAGAGACAGGGGTGAAGTATGGCTACACCTTC
>15|TRBD1|TRBJ2-1|NA|TRBV5-1
CASSLGTGYNNEQFF
TGCGCCAGCAGCTTAGGGACAGGTTACAACAATGAGCAGTTCTTC
>13|NA|TRBJ2-1|once|TRBV12-5
CASGPTDNNEQFF
TGTGCTAGTGGTCCCACAGACAACAATGAGCAGTTCTTC
>13|NA|TRBJ1-1|NA|TRBV30
CAWSVHMNTEAFF
TGTGCCTGGAGTGTACATATGAACACTGAAGCTTTCTTT
>18|TRBD2|TRBJ2-7|NA|TRBV4-3
CASSQDLGTSGSALEQYF
TGCGCCAGCAGCCAAGATTTGGGGACTAGCGGATCCGCCCTCGAGCAGTACTTC
>16|TRBD2|TRBJ2-7|NA|TRBV4-2
CASSPLFGTTGYEQYF
TGTGCCAGCAGCCCACTCTTCGGGACTACTGGTTACGAGCAGTACTTC
>14|NA|TRBJ1-3|NA|TRBV5-6
CASSLDTSGNTIYF
TGTGCCAGCAGCTTGGACACCTCGGGGAACACCATATATTTT
>15|TRBD2|TRBJ2-7|NA|TRBV15
CATSSGTSGRYEQYF
TGTGCCACCAGCAGCGGGACTAGCGGGCGCTACGAGCAGTACTTC
>16|TRBD2|TRBJ2-7|NA|TRBV11-2
CASSSLEREGLNEQYF
TGTGCCAGCAGCTCATTGGAGCGGGAGGGCCTTAACGAGCAGTACTTC
>17|TRBD1|TRBJ1-5|NA|TRBV6-4
CASSDPGTGYFNQPQHF
TGTGCCAGCAGTGACCCTGGGACAGGGTATTTCAATCAGCCCCAGCATTTT
>12|NA|TRBJ2-2|NA|TRBV10-3
CAVHSNTGELFF
TGTGCCGTTCACTCGAACACCGGGGAGCTGTTTTTT